This entry features one T cell receptor (beta chain) sequence. This entry comes from a study of blood T cell repertoires in COVID-19. Germline CDR1 and CDR2: GTSNPN and SVGIG (reference sequence). V was cut by 3 bases and J by 2 bases, with 11 bases left in between. The CDR3 length is 13 residues. Clones were read by immunoSEQ multiplex PCR, and TCRdb kept only the in-frame ones, dropping some. The sample consists of about 120,000 clones, 75% to 85% of them appearing once. The chain links TRBV30 to TRBJ2-7; D may be TRBD1 (6 bases). The sequence was collected from a middle-aged man with active or convalescent COVID-19. The sequenced sample consisted of peripheral blood. The CDR3 loop reads CAWSRDTTYEQYF. The CDR3 DNA reads as TGTGCCTGGAGCCGGGACACCACCTACGAGCAGTACTTC.